This TCR beta chain was profiled in a study of control samples from healthy donors and cancer patients. Using immunoSEQ multiplex PCR, the repertoire was profiled, and TCRdb retains in-frame clones only, with some absent. Of around 67,000 clones in the sample, roughly nine tenths are singletons; the top ten hold about 6%. This clone was found once. This TCR was sampled from a man in his 60s with colorectal cancer. Sequencing used PBMCs.

The CDR3 here is CASSSIYNTPGGYTF. The CDR3 DNA is TGTGCCAGCAGCTCTATTTATAATACACCTGGGGGCTACACCTTC. The genes are TRBV7-9 and TRBJ1-2; D not resolved. Germline CDR1 is SEHNR and CDR2 is FQNEAQ (reference sequence). The germline V and J ends were trimmed by 4 bases and 8 bases, with 20 bases remaining between them. The CDR3 covers 15 residues.